This T cell receptor beta chain was recorded in a study of blood T cell repertoires in COVID-19. The method was immunoSEQ multiplex PCR; TCRdb's version includes in-frame clones alone and lacks a portion of them. The table records 150,000 to 200,000 clones, roughly four fifths of them present only once. Trimming cost V 0 bases and J 6 bases, with 7 bases left between them. CDR3 length equals 14 residues. Germline CDR1 is KGHDR and CDR2 is SFDVKD. The chain employs TRBV24-1 and TRBJ2-2; a possible D gene is TRBD1 (5 bases). Sequencing used peripheral blood. This clonotype was sampled from a woman in her twenties or thirties with acute or convalescent COVID-19. The CDR3 nucleotides are TGTGCCACCAGTGATTTGTACAGGCCCGGGGAGCTGTTTTTT. Protein: CATSDLYRPGELFF.